The T cell receptor (beta chain) described here comes from a study of blood T cell repertoires in COVID-19. Study-wide background: T cells, B-cell-depleted T cells, or PBMCs supplied cDNA or gDNA.

Using immunoSEQ multiplex PCR, the repertoire was profiled, and TCRdb retains in-frame clones only, with some absent. The table shows approximately 150,000 clones, with 80% to 90% occurring only once. The CDR3 length is 13 residues. The junction had 2 bases not matched to a gene; V was cut back by 1 base and J by 9 bases. Germline V gene data show CDR1 as SGHRS and CDR2 as YFSETQ. This chain links TRBV5-1 with TRBJ2-1; TRBD1 matches 9 bases. Sequenced sample: peripheral blood. The source of this sequence is a woman aged 80 or older with acute or convalescent COVID-19. The CDR3 loop reads CASSLLTGGEQFF. CDR3 nucleotide sequence: TGCGCCAGCAGCTTGCTGACAGGGGGTGAGCAGTTCTTC.